The 14 T cell receptor beta chains presented below share a single source sample, sequenced in a study of CD8+ T cells in alopecia areata. RNA was extracted and reverse transcribed into cDNA as the sequencing template. Sequencing used immunoSEQ multiplex PCR; TCRdb keeps in-frame clones, though not all of them. The table records about 130,000 clones, roughly 53% of them present only once. This specimen consisted of CD4+ T cells sorted from blood, obtained at week 0. The receptor source for this set is a human donor with alopecia areata.

The V and J genes are TRBV9 and TRBJ2-7; the D is unclear. Germline V gene lookup returns CDR1 SGDLS and CDR2 YYNGEE. The CDR3 runs to 16 residues. V was shortened by 0 bases and J by 4 bases, with 17 bases between the two germline ends. Here the CDR3 reads CASSVEVSGPGYEQYF. CDR3 sequence (DNA): TGTGCCAGCAGCGTAGAAGTGTCTGGGCCCGGGTACGAGCAGTACTTC.

The chain joins TRBV7-2 to TRBJ2-2; maybe TRBD2 (6 bases). In germline, CDR1 is SGHTA, CDR2 FQGNSA. The CDR3 is 14 residues long. The V end was cut by 5 bases, the J end by 6 bases, with 13 bases between. CDR3 region: CASSRGREPGELFF. The CDR3 nucleotides are TGTGCCAGCAGCCGAGGCCGGGAGCCCGGGGAGCTGTTTTTT.

The J gene is TRBJ1-1, the V gene TRBV30; maybe TRBD1 (5 bases). This CDR3 contains 13 residues. CDR1 is GTSNPN and CDR2 is SVGIG in the germline V gene (reference sequence). Trimming left V 2 bases short and J 1 base short, with 8 bases between. This CDR3 is CAWSPGANTEAFF. The CDR3 nucleotides are TGTGCCTGGAGTCCTGGGGCGAACACTGAAGCTTTCTTT.

This clone was detected only a few times. The chain couples TRBV18 to TRBJ2-7; D perhaps matches TRBD2 (5 bases). Between the trimmed V and J ends, which lost 0 bases and 4 bases, there was a span of 13 bases. Germline CDR1 reads KGHSH; CDR2 reads LQKENI. The CDR3 covers 15 residues. As DNA, the CDR3 is TGTGCCAGCTCACCACCGCTGGACTCTCTATACGAGCAGTACTTC. This sequence encodes CASSPPLDSLYEQYF. The full variable domain, completed using reference TRBV18 and TRBJ2-7, is NAGVMQNPRHLVRRRGQEARLRCSPMKGHSHVYWYRQLPEEGLKFMVYLQKENIIDESGMPKERFSAEFPKEGPSILRIQQVVRGDSAAYFCASSPPLDSLYEQYFGPGTRLTVT.

J is TRBJ1-2 and V is TRBV5-4; 8 positions agree with TRBD1. The length of the CDR3 is 16 residues. CDR1 is SGHNT, CDR2 YYREEE, per germline (reference sequence). Trimming removed 0 bases from V and 7 bases from J; junction bases left unmatched: 11. The CDR3 nucleotides read TGTGCCAGCAGCTTGGCCATTCCGGACAGGGCCGGTGGCTACACCTTC. Its protein product is CASSLAIPDRAGGYTF.

The rearrangement uses TRBV7-2 and TRBJ2-3; D is undetermined. The CDR3 is 11 residues long. Trimming removed 0 bases from V and 5 bases from J, with 0 bases in between. The germline CDR1 and CDR2 sequences are SGHTA and FQGNSA. The CDR3 spells CASSLADTQYF. DNA of the CDR3: TGTGCCAGCAGCTTAGCAGATACGCAGTATTTT. The whole variable domain, remainder taken from reference TRBV7-2 and TRBJ2-3, is GAGVSQSPSNKVTEKGKDVELRCDPISGHTALYWYRQSLGQGLEFLIYFQGNSAPDKSGLPSDRFSAERTGGSVSTLTIQRTQQEDSAVYLCASSLADTQYFGPGTRLTVL.

The rearrangement joins TRBV27 to TRBJ2-1; TRBD2 matches at 8 bases. In germline, CDR1 is MNHEY, CDR2 SMNVEV (reference sequence). The CDR3 contains 15 residues. The V gene end was trimmed by 5 bases and the J gene end by 7 bases; junction bases not matched to a gene: 10. Here the CDR3 DNA reads TGTGCCAGCAGTCGCCAAGGGACTAGTTGGAATGAGCAGTTCTTC. It translates to CASSRQGTSWNEQFF.

This clone has a single count. This chain joins TRBV27 and TRBJ2-1, with TRBD2 identical over 9 bases. Germline CDR1 MNHEY, CDR2 SMNVEV (reference sequence). There are 15 residues in the CDR3. V shed 3 bases and J 5 bases; nucleotides not matched to a gene: 5. The DNA of the CDR3 is TGTGCCAGCAGTTTCTGGTCTAGCGGGAACAATGAGCAGTTCTTC. Translating it yields CASSFWSSGNNEQFF.

J is TRBJ2-5 and V is TRBV2; D is possibly TRBD1 (5 bases). V lost 3 bases and J 2 bases, leaving 13 bases between the germline ends. Germline CDR1 is SNHLY and CDR2 is FYNNEI. This CDR3 region has 15 residues. Written as DNA, the CDR3 is TGTGCCAGCAGTGAGCAGGGTGCGAGACAAGAGACCCAGTACTTC. Protein: CASSEQGARQETQYF.

This clone occurred a few times. The chain employs TRBV5-6 and TRBJ2-3; TRBD1 matches at 9 bases. The CDR3 loop spans 14 amino acids. The junction had 7 bases not matched to a gene; V was cut back by 4 bases and J by 7 bases. Germline loops: CDR1 SGHDT, CDR2 YYEEEE. The CDR3 loop reads CASSPGQGTYTQYF. CDR3 bases: TGTGCCAGCAGCCCCGGACAGGGGACATATACGCAGTATTTT.

As regards this clone: The same CDR3 is also encoded by other DNA sequences in this sample. The chain joins TRBV5-1 to TRBJ2-5; D uncertain. Germline-derived CDR1 and CDR2 are SGHRS and YFSETQ. CDR3 length: 13 residues. The V gene lost 0 bases and the J gene lost 4 bases, with 7 bases spanning the gap. The CDR3 spells CASSLVTGETQYF. Written as DNA, the CDR3 is TGCGCCAGCAGCTTGGTAACCGGAGAGACCCAGTACTTC. The full variable domain, its missing parts supplied by reference TRBV5-1 and TRBJ2-5, is KAGVTQTPRYLIKTRGQQVTLSCSPISGHRSVSWYQQTPGQGLQFLFEYFSETQRNKGNFPGRFSGRQFSNSRSEMNVSTLELGDSALYLCASSLVTGETQYFGPGTRLLVL.

This clone was observed a handful of times. The V and J genes are TRBV7-8 and TRBJ1-2; D may be TRBD1 (5 bases). The CDR3 spans 14 residues. Trimming cost V 4 bases and J 4 bases, with 13 bases left between them. The V gene's germline CDR1 is SGHVS and CDR2 FQNEAQ. CDR3 region: CASSSRDPSYGYTF. CDR3 nucleotides: TGTGCCAGCAGCTCCAGGGACCCCAGCTATGGCTACACCTTC. The whole variable domain, remainder taken from reference TRBV7-8 and TRBJ1-2, is GAGVSQSPRYKVAKRGQDVALRCDPISGHVSLFWYQQALGQGPEFLTYFQNEAQLDKSGLPSDRFFAERPEGSVSTLKIQRTQQEDSAVYLCASSSRDPSYGYTFGSGTRLTVV.

This clone was seen only a few times. The chain links TRBV7-8 to TRBJ2-2; 8 nucleotides line up with TRBD2. This CDR3 is built from 18 residues. Per the germline V gene, CDR1 is SGHVS and CDR2 is FQNEAQ. The junction had 14 bases not matched to a gene; V was cut back by 4 bases and J by 4 bases. In nucleotides, the CDR3 is TGTGCCAGCAGCTCCAGCCCCGCGGGGGGCCGGGGCACCGGGGAGCTGTTTTTT. Its protein product is CASSSSPAGGRGTGELFF.

The chain links TRBV29-1 to TRBJ1-1, with TRBD1 matching 7 bases. The CDR3 runs to 15 residues. Unmatched junction bases numbered 13, after V lost 4 bases and J lost 5 bases. Germline assignment: CDR1 SQVTM and CDR2 ANQGSEA. CDR3 nucleotides: TGCAGCGTTGCCTATACAGGGGCCCGGGGGACTGAAGCTTTCTTT. Translation: CSVAYTGARGTEAFF.